Listed below are T cell receptor beta chains from one sample, sequenced in a study of blood T cell repertoires in COVID-19. Profiled with immunoSEQ multiplex PCR; TCRdb holds only in-frame clones, not every one. The sample holds 100,000 to 120,000 clones, approximately 90% seen once. Sequenced input: peripheral blood. The receptors here all came from a human donor in a cohort sampled during active COVID-19. Each CDR3 is given with its conserved first and last residue. For some rows the clone size is stated as once, few or many, or as a class when expanded; others skip it.

clone size,V gene,J gene,CDR3 protein
-,TRBV10-3,TRBJ2-1,CAISDLGQGASGNEQFF
-,TRBV4-1,TRBJ1-6,CASSQAPSPLHF
-,TRBV7-9,TRBJ1-5,CASSLRGNEQPQHF
-,TRBV7-9,TRBJ2-7,CASSLAKGQAYEQYF
-,TRBV20-1,TRBJ1-2,CSARAGYGYTF
-,TRBV24-1,TRBJ2-2,CATSDVGGRTGELFF
-,TRBV7-3,TRBJ1-1,CASSLMRDTEAFF
-,TRBV28,TRBJ2-3,CASSLRLAGAASTDTQYF
once,TRBV5-4,TRBJ1-4,CASSSRTGDNEKLFF
-,TRBV4-2,TRBJ2-4,CASSPPGEYIQYF
-,TRBV10-3,TRBJ2-7,CAISEDRDVNEQYF
-,TRBV7-8,TRBJ2-2,CASSHPDRTGELFF
-,TRBV3-1/TRBV3-2,TRBJ2-7,CASSQELPGGEQYF
-,TRBV3-1/TRBV3-2,TRBJ1-3,CASSRQGAGNTIYF
-,TRBV6-5,TRBJ1-2,CASSLLVNYGYTF
-,TRBV6-1,TRBJ2-2,CASSEGLAGETGELFF
-,TRBV7-9,TRBJ2-3,CASSLGTSGAHTDTQYF
-,TRBV27,TRBJ2-5,CASSFQGPQETQYF
-,TRBV5-1,TRBJ2-7,CASSLPGSSYEQYF
few,TRBV10-2,TRBJ2-5,CASSSTGAGETQYF
-,TRBV19,TRBJ1-2,CASSSTGGGNYGYTF
-,TRBV18,TRBJ2-5,CASSPPETGSGGTQYF
-,TRBV3-1/TRBV3-2,TRBJ2-2,CASSQDVGLQPTGELFF
-,TRBV5-1,TRBJ2-1,CASSLGRTSGRGDEQFF
-,TRBV7-9,TRBJ1-4,CASSLGATNEKLFF
-,TRBV6-5,TRBJ2-2,CAVGGTGVTGELFF
-,TRBV14,TRBJ2-1,CASSPLSGQGSYNEQFF
-,TRBV7-2,TRBJ2-7,CASSDRYEQYF
-,TRBV15,TRBJ1-5,CATSRQTGGWGSNQPQHF
-,TRBV3-1/TRBV3-2,TRBJ1-1,CASSSLSRTGRVRNTEAFF
-,TRBV5-1,TRBJ2-3,CASSLLASKDTQYF
few,TRBV5-1,TRBJ1-1,CASSSGQPNTEAFF
-,TRBV7-3,TRBJ2-1,CASSLTAGRQHNEQFF
-,TRBV19,TRBJ2-1,CASRAGLAEGNEQFF
-,TRBV4-3,TRBJ2-1,CASSPFGVRTYNEQFF
-,TRBV6-5,TRBJ2-7,CASSYDTTGVYEQYF
-,TRBV28,TRBJ2-5,CASCRGTNLNLETQYF
-,TRBV27,TRBJ2-5,CASSRGGETQYF
-,TRBV27,TRBJ2-1,CASSEGQAYNEQFF
few,TRBV11-2,TRBJ2-1,CASSSQGWGDEQFF
-,TRBV14,TRBJ1-2,CASSQGTGNYGYTF
-,TRBV3-1/TRBV3-2,TRBJ2-1,CASSPPVSSGRIWNEQFF
once,TRBV28,TRBJ2-5,CAANGIAGVQETQYF
-,TRBV4-1,TRBJ2-1,CASSQDQLASSYNEQFF
-,TRBV20-1,TRBJ1-2,CSALGDYGYTF
-,TRBV2,TRBJ2-2,CASSDRTGRTNTGELFF
medium-sized,TRBV2,TRBJ1-2,CASSEEGTGVGYTF